This passage covers 27 T cell receptor beta chains from one sample sequenced in a study of T cell responses to AZD1222 COVID-19 vaccine. Sequencing used immunoSEQ multiplex PCR; TCRdb keeps in-frame clones, though not all of them. The table shows fewer than 120,000 clones, with about 87% occurring only once. Here the sequenced sample was peripheral blood, taken on day 0 of AZD1222 vaccination. The receptors here all came from an adult in good health.

This sequence joins TRBV11-2 and TRBJ1-6, with D perhaps TRBD1 (5 bases). V gave up 7 bases and J gave up 4 bases, with 11 bases separating them. This CDR3 region has 14 residues. Per the germline V gene, CDR1 is SGHAT and CDR2 is FQNNGV. The CDR3 region is CASNSGVYNSPLHF. CDR3 nucleotide sequence: TGTGCCAGCAACTCGGGGGTTTATAATTCACCCCTCCACTTT. Drawing the rest from reference TRBV11-2 and TRBJ1-6, the complete variable domain is EAGVAQSPRYKIIEKRQSVAFWCNPISGHATLYWYQQILGQGPKLLIQFQNNGVVDDSQLPKDRFSAERLKGVDSTLKIQPAKLEDSAVYLCASNSGVYNSPLHFGNGTRLTVT.

V usage is TRBV3-1 (or the pseudogene TRBV3-2) and J usage is TRBJ1-6; 9 bases match TRBD1. Germline V lookup: CDR1 LGHDT, CDR2 YNNKEL (reference sequence). J gave up 7 bases and V 1 base, and 5 bases lay outside the gene matches. The CDR3 sequence is 16 residues long. The chain's CDR3 is CASSQGGQGPNSPLHF. The CDR3, as DNA: TGTGCCAGCAGCCAAGGTGGACAGGGGCCGAATTCACCCCTCCACTTT.

This clone appeared a single time. This chain links TRBV27 with TRBJ1-4; D remains unclear. The V gene lost 5 bases and the J gene lost 3 bases, with 13 bases spanning the gap. This CDR3 has 15 residues. CDR1 and CDR2 from the germline V gene are MNHEY and SMNVEV (reference sequence). CDR3 sequence: CASSPEGAANEKLFF. CDR3 DNA sequence: TGTGCCAGCAGTCCCGAGGGTGCAGCTAATGAAAAACTGTTTTTT.

The chain recombines TRBV6-5 with TRBJ1-1; TRBD1 is a possible D gene (5 bases). V was shortened by 1 base and J by 0 bases, with 9 bases between the two germline ends. Per germline, CDR1 MNHEY and CDR2 SVGAGI. The CDR3 has 15 amino acids. This CDR3 reads CASSYLGHLNTEAFF. CDR3 DNA sequence: TGTGCCAGCAGTTACTTAGGACACCTGAACACTGAAGCTTTCTTT.

The chain uses TRBV6-7 and TRBJ2-7; D is perhaps TRBD2 (6 bases). TRBV6-7 counts as an open reading frame of uncertain function. The ends were cut back, 5 bases at V and 0 bases at J, with 14 bases in the middle. The CDR3 contains 15 residues. DNA of the CDR3: TGTGCCAGCAGTGAAGGGACTCGACCCTCCTACGAGCAGTACTTC. Its translation: CASSEGTRPSYEQYF.

This chain joins TRBV5-1 and TRBJ1-1, with 10 nucleotides matching TRBD1. Germline values: CDR1 SGHRS, CDR2 YFSETQ. V lost 2 bases to trimming and J lost 4 bases; unmatched junction nucleotides: 5. The length of the CDR3 is 15 residues. CDR3 amino acids: CASSFGTGASTEAFF. In nucleotides, the CDR3 is TGCGCCAGCAGCTTCGGGACAGGGGCGAGCACTGAAGCTTTCTTT.

This chain links TRBV19 with TRBJ1-1; D not certain. Germline CDR1 and CDR2: LNHDA and SQIVND (reference sequence). This CDR3 is built from 17 residues. The V end lost 3 bases, the J end lost 1 base, and 18 bases lay between the germline ends. CDR3 sequence reads: CASSISWWAAENTEAFF. As DNA, the CDR3 is TGTGCCAGTAGTATTAGTTGGTGGGCCGCCGAGAACACTGAAGCTTTCTTT. Together with reference TRBV19 and TRBJ1-1, the CDR3 gives the full variable domain: DGGITQSPKYLFRKEGQNVTLSCEQNLNHDAMYWYRQDPGQGLRLIYYSQIVNDFQKGDIAEGYSVSREKKESFPLTVTSAQKNPTAFYLCASSISWWAAENTEAFFGQGTRLTVV.

V gene TRBV7-8 combines with J gene TRBJ2-2, with 9 bases identical to TRBD1. The CDR3 consists of 14 residues. The germline V gene has CDR1 SGHVS and CDR2 FQNEAQ. The trim removed 6 bases at V and 5 bases at J, leaving 4 bases unmatched. This chain's CDR3 is CASRTTGGTGELFF. Here the CDR3 DNA reads TGTGCCAGCAGAACGACAGGGGGGACCGGGGAGCTGTTTTTT.

The table lists this clone with a few counts. This chain connects TRBV18 to TRBJ2-7; 10 bases are shared with TRBD1. The J segment lost 6 bases and the V segment lost 3 bases, leaving 8 bases of the junction unmatched. The CDR3 sequence is 15 residues long. Germline assignment: CDR1 KGHSH and CDR2 LQKENI. The CDR3 sequence: CASSPGQGYVAEQYF. The CDR3 nucleotides read TGTGCCAGCTCACCGGGACAGGGGTACGTTGCCGAGCAGTACTTC.

The chain carries TRBV5-5 and TRBJ1-2; D possibly corresponds to TRBD1 (5 bases). The CDR3 runs to 15 residues. V lost 6 bases and J lost 0, with 15 bases in between. Germline V gene data show CDR1 as SGHKS and CDR2 as YYEKEE (reference sequence). The CDR3 DNA sequence: TGTGCCAGCACCCCAAGCGGGGGTCCTAACTATGGCTACACCTTC. It encodes CASTPSGGPNYGYTF.

The rearrangement links TRBV27 to TRBJ2-2, with D perhaps TRBD2 (5 bases). Germline lookup yields CDR1 MNHEY and CDR2 SMNVEV (reference sequence). V dropped 6 bases and J dropped 4 bases, with 6 bases sitting between them. This CDR3 region has 12 residues. The CDR3 is CASRLGTGELFF. CDR3 DNA: TGTGCCAGCAGACTAGGCACCGGGGAGCTGTTTTTT.

The chain couples TRBV2 to TRBJ1-6, with TRBD1 identical over 7 bases. The germline CDR1 and CDR2 sequences are SNHLY and FYNNEI. There are 15 residues in the CDR3. With 7 bases clipped from V and 5 bases from J, the junction kept 8 bases outside the gene matches. The CDR3: CASKGARRDNSPLHF. CDR3 coding DNA: TGTGCCAGCAAGGGGGCCCGACGGGATAATTCACCCCTCCACTTT. The full variable domain, with the rest looked up from reference TRBV2 and TRBJ1-6, is EPEVTQTPSHQVTQMGQEVILRCVPISNHLYFYWYRQILGQKVEFLVSFYNNEISEKSEIFDDQFSVERPDGSNFTLKIRSTKLEDSAMYFCASKGARRDNSPLHFGNGTRLTVT.

The chain combines TRBV11-2 with TRBJ2-5, with D maybe TRBD1 (6 bases). CDR3 size: 14 residues. Deletions cut 5 bases from V and 2 bases from J, with 12 bases between. Per germline, CDR1 SGHAT and CDR2 FQNNGV. The DNA for the CDR3 is TGTGCCAGCAGCCACCGGGACACTCAAGAGACCCAGTACTTC. Translated: CASSHRDTQETQYF.

V usage is TRBV27 and J usage is TRBJ1-1; perhaps TRBD1 as D (6 bases). This CDR3 has 14 amino acids. Trimming left V 6 bases short and J 3 bases short, with 14 bases between. Per germline, CDR1 MNHEY and CDR2 SMNVEV (reference sequence). The CDR3 loop reads CASSRGAGYTEAFF. CDR3 nucleotides: TGTGCCAGCAGCCGGGGGGCTGGGTACACTGAAGCTTTCTTT.

The chain combines TRBV19 with TRBJ2-3; D tentatively reads TRBD1 or TRBD2 (5 bases each). Germline loops: CDR1 LNHDA, CDR2 SQIVND (reference sequence). The V end was cut by 2 bases, the J end by 2 bases, with 14 bases between. The CDR3 loop spans 16 amino acids. The CDR3 DNA follows: TGTGCCAGTAGTATAATAGGACGGGGCCACACAGATACGCAGTATTTT. Translated: CASSIIGRGHTDTQYF.

The chain couples TRBV11-2 to TRBJ1-2, with no clear D. The CDR3 is 18 residues long. Trimming took off 0 bases at V and 4 bases at J, with 21 bases between the two ends. Germline loops: CDR1 SGHAT, CDR2 FQNNGV. CDR3 protein: CASSLDLAGTKGGYGYTF. The CDR3 DNA is TGTGCCAGCAGCTTAGATTTGGCAGGTACAAAAGGCGGCTATGGCTACACCTTC. The variable domain in full, completed from reference TRBV11-2 and TRBJ1-2, reads EAGVAQSPRYKIIEKRQSVAFWCNPISGHATLYWYQQILGQGPKLLIQFQNNGVVDDSQLPKDRFSAERLKGVDSTLKIQPAKLEDSAVYLCASSLDLAGTKGGYGYTFGSGTRLTVV.

The chain employs TRBV10-3 and TRBJ1-2, with D possibly TRBD1 on 5 matching bases. V was shortened by 6 bases and J by 3 bases, with 14 bases between the two germline ends. The germline V gene has CDR1 ENHRY and CDR2 SYGVKD. The CDR3 totals 14 residues. CDR3 nucleotides: TGTGCCATCAGGGGGGGAGAGCTCTACTATGGCTACACCTTC. Its protein product is CAIRGGELYYGYTF.

V gene TRBV14 combines with J gene TRBJ2-5; 10 bases are shared with TRBD1. V lost 0 bases and J lost 5; bases outside the gene matches: 9. Germline V lookup: CDR1 SGHDN, CDR2 FVKESK. The CDR3 extends over 17 amino acids. The CDR3 spells CASSQDRGTGVGETQYF. CDR3 DNA: TGTGCCAGCAGCCAAGATCGCGGGACAGGGGTCGGTGAGACCCAGTACTTC.

The V and J genes are TRBV10-2 and TRBJ2-5; TRBD2 agrees at 14 bases. Germline lookup yields CDR1 WSHSY and CDR2 SAAADI. The trim removed 8 bases at V and 2 bases at J, leaving 1 base unmatched. The CDR3 has 14 amino acids. CDR3 sequence: CASGLAGGQETQYF. As DNA, the CDR3 is TGCGCCAGCGGACTAGCGGGGGGACAAGAGACCCAGTACTTC.

This chain uses TRBV5-1 with TRBJ2-5; D not resolved. V lost 0 bases to trimming and J lost 5 bases, with 8 bases between them. The V gene's germline CDR1 is SGHRS and CDR2 YFSETQ. This CDR3 has 13 amino acids. The CDR3 region has the DNA TGCGCCAGCAGCTTGGGACCAGAGGAGACCCAGTACTTC. Translated, it gives CASSLGPEETQYF.

This clone was observed a handful of times. V usage is TRBV5-8 and J usage is TRBJ2-4; unclear D gene. Germline CDR1 and CDR2: SGHTS and YDEGEE. Between the trimmed V and J ends, which lost 4 bases and 7 bases, there was a span of 9 bases. CDR3 length: 12 residues. The CDR3 protein is CASSKEVNIQYF. The CDR3 DNA sequence: TGTGCCAGCAGCAAGGAAGTGAACATTCAGTACTTC.

J is TRBJ2-7 and V is TRBV11-2; TRBD1 might be the D (5 bases). The length of the CDR3 is 14 residues. Trimming took 0 bases from V and 2 from J, leaving 8 bases between them. Germline CDR1 is SGHAT and CDR2 is FQNNGV. The DNA of the CDR3 is TGTGCCAGCAGCTTAGAAGGGGTAACCTACGAGCAGTACTTC. Its translation: CASSLEGVTYEQYF.

This rearrangement joins TRBV27 to TRBJ1-2; possibly TRBD1 for D (5 bases). The CDR3 runs 11 residues. V lost 6 bases and J lost 6, with 8 bases in between. The germline V gene encodes CDR1 MNHEY and CDR2 SMNVEV (reference sequence). The CDR3 protein is CASRTANGYTF. CDR3 in DNA: TGTGCCAGCAGGACAGCAAATGGCTACACCTTC.

The gene calls are TRBV19 and TRBJ2-7; 7 bases align to TRBD1. CDR3 length: 15 residues. Trimming took 6 bases from V and 5 from J; bases not matched to a gene: 13. The V gene's germline CDR1 is LNHDA and CDR2 SQIVND (reference sequence). The CDR3 coding sequence is TGTGCCAGTAGCGATTCACAGGGGTTGGGGGACGAGCAGTACTTC. This sequence encodes CASSDSQGLGDEQYF.

This chain joins TRBV27 and TRBJ2-3, with TRBD1 matching 10 bases. Germline V CDR1 and CDR2: MNHEY, SMNVEV (reference sequence). CDR3 length: 14 residues. The V gene end was trimmed by 6 bases and the J gene end by 3 bases; junction bases not matched to a gene: 3. CDR3 sequence reads: CASSRDRGTDTQYF. DNA of the CDR3: TGTGCCAGCAGCCGGGACAGGGGAACAGATACGCAGTATTTT.

The chain is built from TRBV27 and TRBJ2-7, with 8 bases fitting TRBD2. Germline values: CDR1 MNHEY, CDR2 SMNVEV (reference sequence). With 0 bases clipped from V and 0 bases from J, the junction kept 10 bases outside the gene matches. The CDR3 extends over 18 amino acids. CDR3 amino acids: CASSLSGTRKTRSYEQYF. In DNA, the CDR3 is TGTGCCAGCAGTTTATCCGGGACTAGGAAGACCCGCTCCTACGAGCAGTACTTC.

The V call is TRBV18, the J call TRBJ1-1; D is uncertain. This CDR3 region has 13 residues. Trimming shortened V by 3 bases and J by 1 base, and 6 bases separated the two germline ends. Germline V gives CDR1 KGHSH, CDR2 LQKENI. The CDR3: CASSPGPNTEAFF. The CDR3, as DNA: TGTGCCAGCTCACCTGGTCCGAACACTGAAGCTTTCTTT.